The 11 T cell receptor beta chains listed next were all sequenced from one sample in a study of cytomegalovirus exposure and HLA in healthy donors. PCR involved 60 Vbeta and 13 Jbeta primers. Libraries were prepared by immunoSEQ multiplex PCR; TCRdb keeps only in-frame clonotypes and omits some of them. The sample shows about 190,000 clones, roughly 73% of them seen only once. The sample consisted of PBMCs. All receptors derive from a young woman in good health and CMV-seronegative.

The J gene is TRBJ2-1, the V gene TRBV7-2; 8 bases align to TRBD2. This CDR3 is built from 14 residues. Germline CDR1 SGHTA, CDR2 FQGNSA. Unmatched junction bases numbered 4, after V lost 1 base and J lost 8 bases. The CDR3 sequence: CASSLDAGGDEQFF. CDR3 sequence (DNA): TGTGCCAGCAGCTTAGATGCGGGAGGCGATGAGCAGTTCTTC.

The table lists this clone with a few counts. The chain couples TRBV7-6 to TRBJ2-3; the match to TRBD2 covers 7 bases. This CDR3 has 15 amino acids. The germline V gene encodes CDR1 SGHVS and CDR2 FNYEAQ. Trimming at V came to 4 bases and at J to 5 bases, leaving 9 bases not matched to a gene. The DNA of the CDR3 is TGTGCCAGCAGCTCGTCCCTCCGGGGGGTAGATACGCAGTATTTT. It encodes CASSSSLRGVDTQYF.

This clone was seen more than once but under ten times. The DNA of the CDR3 is TGTGCCAGCAGTGGGACAGGGGGCTTCTACGAGCAGTACTTC. Translating it yields CASSGTGGFYEQYF. The V gene is TRBV25-1, the J gene TRBJ2-7, with 11 nucleotides matching TRBD1. This CDR3 region has 14 residues. From germline, CDR1 is MGHDK and CDR2 SYGVNS. Trimming took 4 bases from V and 3 from J; bases not matched to a gene: 2.

The chain recombines TRBV7-8 with TRBJ1-1; TRBD1 aligns across 8 bases. V was clipped by 3 bases and J by 4 bases; unmatched bases: 7. Germline values: CDR1 SGHVS, CDR2 FQNEAQ. CDR3 length: 15 residues. CDR3 bases: TGTGCCAGCAGCTTTCTCGGACAGGGCGGCACTGAAGCTTTCTTT. It translates to CASSFLGQGGTEAFF. Combining the CDR3 with reference TRBV7-8 and TRBJ1-1 gives the whole variable domain GAGVSQSPRYKVAKRGQDVALRCDPISGHVSLFWYQQALGQGPEFLTYFQNEAQLDKSGLPSDRFFAERPEGSVSTLKIQRTQQEDSAVYLCASSFLGQGGTEAFFGQGTRLTVV.

This chain joins TRBV5-1 and TRBJ2-5; D uncertain. The J call may be faulty, since TRBJ2-7 better matches the DNA end. Germline V gives CDR1 SGHRS, CDR2 YFSETQ. The CDR3 sequence is 11 residues long. Written as DNA, the CDR3 is TGCGCCAGCAGCTTGGGGTACGAGCAGTACTTC. It is translated as CASSLGYEQYF.

Only a few counts were recorded for this clone. This chain uses TRBV5-8 with TRBJ1-5; D gene ambiguous. Trimming took 4 bases from V and 3 from J, leaving 5 bases between them. CDR1 and CDR2 (germline): SGHTS, YDEGEE. The CDR3 is 12 amino acids. CDR3 sequence: CASSPYNQPQHF. In DNA form, the CDR3 reads TGTGCCAGCAGCCCGTACAATCAGCCCCAGCATTTT.

The chain joins TRBV2 to TRBJ2-6, with 7 nucleotides matching TRBD2. The CDR3 totals 17 residues. The V gene end was trimmed by 5 bases and the J gene end by 0 bases; junction bases not matched to a gene: 7. Germline CDR1 SNHLY, CDR2 FYNNEI. The CDR3 sequence: CASSPGRAVSGANVLTF. For the CDR3, the DNA is TGTGCCAGCAGTCCAGGGAGGGCAGTCTCTGGGGCCAACGTCCTGACTTTC.

In DNA form, the CDR3 reads TGTGCCAGCAGCGTAGCTGGGCGGGAGGGCCGATATGAGCAGTTCTTC. This gives the protein CASSVAGREGRYEQFF. The chain couples TRBV9 to TRBJ2-1; TRBD2 matches 9 bases. The CDR3 covers 16 residues. Germline lookup yields CDR1 SGDLS and CDR2 YYNGEE. V dropped 0 bases and J dropped 8; count of bases not matched to a gene: 9.

The CDR3 DNA sequence: TGTGCCAGCAGCTTAGTGGCAGGGGAGTACCACGAGCAGTACTTC. Encoded protein: CASSLVAGEYHEQYF. This chain joins TRBV7-6 and TRBJ2-7, with D maybe TRBD1 (6 bases). This CDR3 comprises 15 residues. The V end lost 1 base, the J end lost 5 bases, and 15 bases lay between the germline ends. The V gene's germline CDR1 is SGHVS and CDR2 FNYEAQ.

The chain couples TRBV30 to TRBJ2-7; D is possibly TRBD1 (6 bases). The CDR3 runs 14 residues. Looked up from germline, CDR1 is GTSNPN and CDR2 is SVGIG (reference sequence). Deletions cut 0 bases from V and 2 bases from J, with 11 bases between. The DNA for the CDR3 is TGTGCCTGGAGTGTACGGGACAACACCTACGAGCAGTACTTC. Translation: CAWSVRDNTYEQYF.

The chain is built from TRBV6-1 and TRBJ2-1; D possibly corresponds to TRBD2 (5 bases). The germline gives CDR1 MNHNS, CDR2 SASEGT. V was trimmed by 3 bases and J by 7 bases, leaving 10 bases between them. The CDR3 extends over 13 amino acids. CDR3 in amino acids: CASSEIGLNEQFF. The DNA for the CDR3 is TGTGCCAGCAGTGAGATCGGACTGAATGAGCAGTTCTTC.